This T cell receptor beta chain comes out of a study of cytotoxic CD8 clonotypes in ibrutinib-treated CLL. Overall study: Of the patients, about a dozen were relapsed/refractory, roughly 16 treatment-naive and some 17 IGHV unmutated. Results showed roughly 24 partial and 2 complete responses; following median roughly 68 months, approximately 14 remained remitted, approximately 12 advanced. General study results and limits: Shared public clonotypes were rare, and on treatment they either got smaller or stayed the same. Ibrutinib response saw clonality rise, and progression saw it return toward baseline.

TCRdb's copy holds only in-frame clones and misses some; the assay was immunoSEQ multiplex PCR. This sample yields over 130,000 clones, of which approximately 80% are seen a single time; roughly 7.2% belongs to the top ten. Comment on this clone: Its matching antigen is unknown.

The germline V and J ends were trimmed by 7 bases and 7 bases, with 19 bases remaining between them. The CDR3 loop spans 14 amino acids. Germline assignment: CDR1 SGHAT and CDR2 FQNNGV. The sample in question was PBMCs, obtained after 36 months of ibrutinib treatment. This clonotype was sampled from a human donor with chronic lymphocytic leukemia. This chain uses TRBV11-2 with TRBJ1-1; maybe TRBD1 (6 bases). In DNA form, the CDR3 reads TGTGCCAGCACCGAGGACAGACTGATTTATGAAGCTTTCTTT. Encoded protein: CASTEDRLIYEAFF.